This T cell receptor (beta chain) was identified in a study of T cells in Graves' hyperthyroidism and ophthalmopathy. Study-wide context: Blood was drawn when the patient was first diagnosed and still untreated.

Germline values: CDR1 GTSNPN, CDR2 SVGIG (reference sequence). This CDR3 is 16 amino acids long. V lost 3 bases, J lost 0 bases, and 17 bases lay in between. No ophthalmopathy progression within 18 months constituted stable Graves' hyperthyroidism. Disease duration under 2 months; hyperthyroidism patients were aged 18 to 65. Researchers took RNA transcripts and amplified the TCR beta CDR3 regions from them. The study used the HTBI primer set for a first-round RT-PCR of the TCR CDR3. In TCRdb, the multiplex PCR reads were re-called with MiXCR into one record per CDR3 protein. The sample carries 250,000 to 300,000 distinct CDR3 sequences, around 13% recorded once.

The sequence was obtained from a woman aged 40 to 50 with Graves' hyperthyroidism. This rearrangement joins TRBV30 to TRBJ1-2; D is undetermined. Source material: blood. CDR3 amino acids: CAWRLGRPIANYGYTF. The CDR3 DNA sequence: TGTGCCTGGAGGTTGGGCAGACCAATAGCTAACTATGGCTACACCTTC. Variable domain in full (rest from reference TRBV30 and TRBJ1-2): SQTIHQWPATLVQPVGSPLSLECTVEGTSNPNLYWYRQAAGRGLQLLFYSVGIGQISSEVPQNLSASRPQDRQFILSSKKLLLSDSGFYLCAWRLGRPIANYGYTFGSGTRLTVV.